These T cell receptor beta chains were read from a single sample in a study of T cell repertoires in aging, cancer and after chemotherapy. TCRdb reprocessed the multiplex PCR reads via MiXCR and lists one record per CDR3 protein. This table has about 11,000 distinct CDR3 sequences, approximately 29% appearing once. The source material was blood. These receptors all come from a human donor in good health. The donor label of this sample is uncertain. Both conserved end residues are part of each CDR3. Fields, in order: CDR3 protein, J gene, D gene, V gene. D genes are given only for firm matches.

CDR3 protein: CASSFVTSSTDTQYF
J gene: TRBJ2-3
D gene: TRBD2
V gene: TRBV6-2/TRBV6-3

CDR3 protein: CASSIGPLGYGYTF
J gene: TRBJ1-2
D gene: -
V gene: TRBV19

CDR3 protein: CASSPYTSGEGGELFF
J gene: TRBJ2-2
D gene: TRBD2
V gene: TRBV6-5

CDR3 protein: CASSISAGGYNEQFF
J gene: TRBJ2-1
D gene: -
V gene: TRBV19

CDR3 protein: CASSEMGESYEQYF
J gene: TRBJ2-7
D gene: -
V gene: TRBV6-1

CDR3 protein: CASSDPGYTF
J gene: TRBJ1-2
D gene: -
V gene: TRBV19

CDR3 protein: CASSLVVGQTYEQYF
J gene: TRBJ2-7
D gene: -
V gene: TRBV5-1

CDR3 protein: CASSELPGQGANEQYF
J gene: TRBJ2-7
D gene: TRBD1
V gene: TRBV12-3/TRBV12-4

CDR3 protein: CAISEGGIGTGELFF
J gene: TRBJ2-2
D gene: TRBD2
V gene: TRBV10-3

CDR3 protein: CASSLRGQGNTIYF
J gene: TRBJ1-3
D gene: -
V gene: TRBV27

CDR3 protein: CASRLGNQPQHF
J gene: TRBJ1-5
D gene: -
V gene: TRBV19

CDR3 protein: CASSKRVQGKPRF
J gene: TRBJ2-5
D gene: -
V gene: TRBV21-1

CDR3 protein: CASSLFTRYEQYF
J gene: TRBJ2-7
D gene: -
V gene: TRBV7-6

CDR3 protein: CASSSGVISGNTIYF
J gene: TRBJ1-3
D gene: -
V gene: TRBV12-3/TRBV12-4

CDR3 protein: CASGQEEAGPPYEQYF
J gene: TRBJ2-7
D gene: -
V gene: TRBV7-2

CDR3 protein: CASSLAWGGNFNTEAFF
J gene: TRBJ1-1
D gene: -
V gene: TRBV13

CDR3 protein: CASSERAEDYGYTF
J gene: TRBJ1-2
D gene: -
V gene: TRBV6-1

CDR3 protein: CASSPTSPGAEAFF
J gene: TRBJ1-1
D gene: -
V gene: TRBV18

CDR3 protein: CASRHPGGSSYNSPLHF
J gene: TRBJ1-6
D gene: -
V gene: TRBV6-1

CDR3 protein: CAWRGQRNQPQHF
J gene: TRBJ1-5
D gene: -
V gene: TRBV30

CDR3 protein: CSVTQTSGETQYF
J gene: TRBJ2-5
D gene: -
V gene: TRBV29-1

CDR3 protein: CASSHELYTEQFF
J gene: TRBJ2-1
D gene: -
V gene: TRBV14

CDR3 protein: CASSFDHQETQYF
J gene: TRBJ2-5
D gene: -
V gene: TRBV19

CDR3 protein: CASSLAGTGYTF
J gene: TRBJ1-2
D gene: -
V gene: TRBV7-6

CDR3 protein: CASSLAPLAGGPYEQYF
J gene: TRBJ2-7
D gene: TRBD2
V gene: TRBV12-3/TRBV12-4

CDR3 protein: CASSFSGGAGELFF
J gene: TRBJ2-2
D gene: TRBD2
V gene: TRBV12-3/TRBV12-4

CDR3 protein: CASSLDTGDPAQGYGYTF
J gene: TRBJ1-2
D gene: TRBD1
V gene: TRBV14

CDR3 protein: CASSYGQAAYSGNTIYF
J gene: TRBJ1-3
D gene: TRBD1
V gene: TRBV6-5

CDR3 protein: CASRDRVNTEAFF
J gene: TRBJ1-1
D gene: TRBD1
V gene: TRBV19